This passage covers 21 T cell receptor beta chains from one sample sequenced in a study of OX40 agonist ivuxolimab in advanced cancers. Profiling relied on immunoSEQ multiplex PCR, and the TCRdb table lists in-frame clones only, not all of them. The sample has approximately 89,000 clones, approximately 91% seen once. The input for sequencing was CD4+ or CD8+ T cells sorted from blood, taken in a trial of the OX40 agonist ivuxolimab. The receptor set was obtained from an adult with an advanced solid tumor such as melanoma, head and neck, liver or kidney cancer.

The CDR3 nucleotides read TGTGCCAGCAGCGTAGCCGGGAACTCCAAAGAGACCCAGTACTTC. It is translated as CASSVAGNSKETQYF. The chain joins TRBV9 to TRBJ2-5, with D perhaps matching TRBD2 (5 bases). Trimming shortened V by 0 bases and J by 3 bases, and 12 bases separated the two germline ends. CDR1 and CDR2 from the germline V gene are SGDLS and YYNGEE. This CDR3 contains 15 residues.

The chain joins TRBV6-6 to TRBJ2-6, with D tentatively TRBD2 (6 bases). Trimming left V 4 bases short and J 7 bases short, with 14 bases between. The germline gives CDR1 MNHNY, CDR2 SVGAGI (reference sequence). The CDR3 consists of 15 residues. CDR3 protein: CASSSPLALANVLTF. The CDR3 nucleotides are TGTGCCAGCAGTTCCCCCCTAGCGTTAGCCAACGTCCTGACTTTC.

The chain employs TRBV11-3 and TRBJ2-1, with 10 bases matching TRBD2. The CDR3 covers 15 residues. CDR1 SGHNT and CDR2 YENEEA come from the germline V gene. Trimming at V came to 5 bases and at J to 4 bases, leaving 5 bases not matched to a gene. CDR3 bases: TGTGCCAGCAGCCCGGGACTAGCGAGTTACAATGAGCAGTTCTTC. Protein sequence: CASSPGLASYNEQFF.

The chain joins TRBV6-5 to TRBJ1-2; tentative D call: TRBD1 (5 bases). The CDR3 spans 14 residues. CDR1 is MNHEY, CDR2 SVGAGI, per germline. The germline V and J ends were trimmed by 4 bases and 4 bases, with 13 bases remaining between them. CDR3 amino acids: CASSWDGGSYGYTF. CDR3 in DNA: TGTGCCAGCAGTTGGGACGGGGGAAGCTATGGCTACACCTTC.

This clone was recorded once. The chain joins TRBV4-1 to TRBJ1-4; D is uncertain. This CDR3 comprises 12 residues. V lost 1 base and J 6 bases, leaving 3 bases between the germline ends. Germline V gene lookup returns CDR1 MGHRA and CDR2 YSYEKL. CDR3 coding DNA: TGCGCCAGCAGCCAAGTCCATGAAAAACTGTTTTTT. This translates into CASSQVHEKLFF.

This sequence joins TRBV10-3 and TRBJ2-3; 7 bases align to TRBD2. Germline V gene lookup returns CDR1 ENHRY and CDR2 SYGVKD. The CDR3 runs to 13 residues. Losses at the gene ends were 7 bases for V and 6 bases for J; bases not matched to a gene: 7. CDR3 residues: CAITSGVADTQYF. The CDR3 coding sequence is TGTGCCATCACCAGCGGGGTCGCGGATACGCAGTATTTT.

The count of this clone is one. The chain carries TRBV30 and TRBJ1-4; D possibly corresponds to TRBD1 (6 bases). The germline V and J ends were trimmed by 1 base and 0 bases, with 9 bases remaining between them. Looked up from germline, CDR1 is GTSNPN and CDR2 is SVGIG (reference sequence). The CDR3 is made up of 15 amino acids. The CDR3 DNA is TGTGCCTGGAGTGCACAGGGAACAACTAATGAAAAACTGTTTTTT. This codes for CAWSAQGTTNEKLFF.

The chain couples TRBV19 to TRBJ2-7; 7 bases line up with TRBD1. CDR3 length: 15 residues. The ends lost 4 bases at V and 5 bases at J; junction bases unmatched: 11. The germline CDR1 and CDR2 sequences are LNHDA and SQIVND (reference sequence). CDR3 coding DNA: TGTGCCAGTAGTAGTAAGAGACAGGGCCGTAACGAGCAGTACTTC. This translates into CASSSKRQGRNEQYF.

Worth noting for this clone: Other DNA sequences in the sample encode the same CDR3. The chain combines TRBV5-4 with TRBJ2-1, with 15 bases identical to TRBD2. V trimming: 2 bases; J trimming: 6 bases; junction bases outside the gene matches: 3. The CDR3 runs 16 residues. Germline V lookup: CDR1 SGHNT, CDR2 YYREEE (reference sequence). CDR3 loop: CASSFMGLAGGNEQFF. The DNA of the CDR3 is TGTGCCAGCAGCTTTATGGGACTAGCGGGGGGCAATGAGCAGTTCTTC.

CDR3 sequence: CATRVDFFSNQPQHF. The DNA for the CDR3 is TGTGCCACCCGAGTGGACTTTTTCAGCAATCAGCCCCAGCATTTT. J is TRBJ1-5 and V is TRBV6-6; no clear D gene. In germline, CDR1 is MNHNY, CDR2 SVGAGI (reference sequence). Trimming pared 10 bases from V and 1 base from J, leaving 17 bases between. The CDR3 is 15 residues long.

V usage is TRBV2 and J usage is TRBJ2-1, with 8 bases matching TRBD2. The germline gives CDR1 SNHLY, CDR2 FYNNEI. J lost 8 bases, V lost 6 bases, and 6 bases had no gene match. The CDR3 covers 13 residues. The CDR3 loop reads CASRRGGTDEQFF. In DNA form, the CDR3 reads TGTGCCAGCAGACGGGGGGGCACCGATGAGCAGTTCTTC. Variable domain in full (rest from reference TRBV2 and TRBJ2-1): EPEVTQTPSHQVTQMGQEVILRCVPISNHLYFYWYRQILGQKVEFLVSFYNNEISEKSEIFDDQFSVERPDGSNFTLKIRSTKLEDSAMYFCASRRGGTDEQFFGPGTRLTVL.

The chain has TRBV25-1 and TRBJ1-2; D is possibly TRBD1 (5 bases). The germline V gene encodes CDR1 MGHDK and CDR2 SYGVNS. The length of the CDR3 is 14 residues. V shed 5 bases and J shed 2 bases, with 12 bases lying between them. For the CDR3, the DNA is TGTGCCAGCAGTCCGGGAGGGACGAACTATGGCTACACCTTC. It specifies CASSPGGTNYGYTF.

The J gene is TRBJ2-2, the V gene TRBV7-2, with 10 nucleotides matching TRBD1. Germline V CDR1 and CDR2: SGHTA, FQGNSA. The CDR3 spans 16 residues. Trimming took 10 bases from V and 5 from J; bases not matched to a gene: 13. CDR3 DNA: TGTGCCAAGCCCACCGACAGGGGGCGTGGGACCGGGGAGCTGTTTTTT. Translated: CAKPTDRGRGTGELFF.

Only a few counts were recorded for this clone. J is TRBJ1-3 and V is TRBV6-5; D is unclear. The CDR3 contains 14 residues. Germline lookup yields CDR1 MNHEY and CDR2 SVGAGI. Trimming left V 2 bases short and J 1 base short, with 6 bases between. CDR3 nucleotide sequence: TGTGCCAGCAGTTACAGTGCGTCTGGAAACACCATATATTTT. Amino acid sequence: CASSYSASGNTIYF.

In its sample, this clone was seen once. The rearrangement uses TRBV6-5 and TRBJ2-1; D possibly corresponds to TRBD1 (6 bases). Germline V lookup: CDR1 MNHEY, CDR2 SVGAGI. Trimming pared 2 bases from V and 0 bases from J, leaving 11 bases between. The CDR3 is 16 amino acids. CDR3 nucleotides: TGTGCCAGCAGTTACGACAGGTGGAGCTCCTACAATGAGCAGTTCTTC. It codes for CASSYDRWSSYNEQFF.

This clone was detected a few times. The V and J genes are TRBV28 and TRBJ1-4, with a tentative D call TRBD1 (6 bases). CDR1 MDHEN and CDR2 SYDVKM come from the germline V gene. The length of the CDR3 is 15 residues. The V gene lost 6 bases and the J gene lost 3 bases, with 14 bases spanning the gap. In DNA form, the CDR3 reads TGTGCCAGCAGGTTCGCAGGGGTATCTAATGAAAAACTGTTTTTT. Translated: CASRFAGVSNEKLFF.

The chain carries TRBV10-3 and TRBJ1-4, with D possibly being TRBD1 (5 bases). This CDR3 is 12 amino acids long. Trimming pared 10 bases from V and 6 bases from J, leaving 12 bases between. Germline CDR1 reads ENHRY; CDR2 reads SYGVKD. CDR3 sequence reads: CATGDGYEKLFF. The CDR3 region has the DNA TGTGCCACCGGGGACGGCTATGAAAAACTGTTTTTT.

This chain joins TRBV6-5 and TRBJ1-1; D not certain. The V and J ends lost 4 bases and 11 bases respectively, with 20 bases between them. In germline, CDR1 is MNHEY, CDR2 SVGAGI. The CDR3 contains 14 residues. The CDR3 is CASSSRSMTGEAFF. DNA for the CDR3: TGTGCCAGCAGTTCTCGGTCGATGACGGGTGAGGCTTTCTTT.

This clone is a singleton in its sample. The chain couples TRBV5-1 to TRBJ2-7; TRBD1 matches at 7 bases. Looked up from germline, CDR1 is SGHRS and CDR2 is YFSETQ. J was trimmed by 6 bases and V by 1 base; bases with no gene match: 10. The CDR3 is 15 residues long. The CDR3 DNA sequence: TGCGCCAGCAGCTTGTCAGGGGGAAAAACATCCGAGCAGTACTTC. It codes for CASSLSGGKTSEQYF.

CDR3 residues: CASSYSTGRNEKLFF. The CDR3 coding sequence is TGTGCCAGCAGTTACTCGACGGGGCGAAATGAAAAACTGTTTTTT. This chain connects TRBV6-5 to TRBJ1-4; a possible D gene is TRBD1 (5 bases). The germline V and J ends were trimmed by 0 bases and 5 bases, with 10 bases remaining between them. In germline, CDR1 is MNHEY, CDR2 SVGAGI. The CDR3 runs 15 residues.

The chain has TRBV15 and TRBJ1-1, with D possibly TRBD1 on 6 matching bases. Between the trimmed V and J ends, which lost 0 bases and 4 bases, there was a span of 15 bases. Looked up from germline, CDR1 is LNHNV and CDR2 is YYDKDF (reference sequence). This CDR3 is built from 16 residues. The CDR3: CATSRDPRGGGTEAFF. The CDR3, as DNA: TGTGCCACCAGCAGAGATCCCAGGGGCGGGGGCACTGAAGCTTTCTTT.